One sample yielded the 14 T cell receptor beta chains listed below, sequenced in a study of PD-1 blockade in classical Hodgkin lymphoma (dated by TCRdb to 2019 to 2021). The time point label, read with the paper, signifies: cycle 4 day 1 (C4D1), after 5 to 7 weeks of nivolumab. Every trial patient had relapsed after autologous stem cell transplantation, and cohorts A, B and C differed in prior brentuximab vedotin exposure. Magnetic negative selection with a Miltenyi CD8+ T cell isolation kit was used to purify CD8+ T cells from thawed PBMCs. Library creation used the immunoSEQ multiplex PCR assay. TCRdb took this table from immuneACCESS and kept in-frame rearrangements with V and J called. Such tables lack part of the clones; where checked against another copy, unresolved V genes explain under half of the gap, and the rest is unexplained. The sample includes around 8,400 clones, with about four fifths observed a single time. Around 26% of the sample is taken by the ten largest.

The source material was CD8+ T cells from blood, sampled before the fourth cycle of nivolumab. The receptors derive from a human donor with classical Hodgkin lymphoma.

The CDR3 bases are TGCGCCAGCAGTGAGTCGAGAGTAGCGGGGTACAATGAGCAGTTCTTC. Translated: CASSESRVAGYNEQFF. The chain uses TRBV10-1 and TRBJ2-1, with 8 bases identical to TRBD2. Per the germline V gene, CDR1 is WNHNN and CDR2 is SYGVQD (reference sequence). The CDR3 loop spans 16 amino acids. Trimming took 0 bases from V and 4 from J; bases not matched to a gene: 5.

The chain joins TRBV5-4 to TRBJ1-1; 7 positions match TRBD1. CDR1 and CDR2 from the germline V gene are SGHNT and YYREEE (reference sequence). This CDR3 is 14 amino acids long. Germline trimming cut 1 base from V and 1 base from J; bases unmatched to any gene: 1. The DNA for the CDR3 is TGTGCCAGCAGCTTGCCAGGGGGGAACACTGAAGCTTTCTTT. It specifies CASSLPGGNTEAFF.

The genes are TRBV19 and TRBJ2-6; D gene ambiguous. The CDR3 extends over 17 amino acids. Germline CDR1 and CDR2: LNHDA and SQIVND (reference sequence). V was shortened by 5 bases and J by 2 bases, with 16 bases between the two germline ends. The CDR3 coding sequence is TGTGCCAGTAGTTCCCCGCAGACATCGACTGGGGCCAACGTCCTGACTTTC. It specifies CASSSPQTSTGANVLTF.

The gene calls are TRBV2 and TRBJ2-7; TRBD1 matches 7 bases. Per germline, CDR1 SNHLY and CDR2 FYNNEI. After removal of 6 bases from V and 3 bases from J, the junction contained 17 bases not matched to a gene. CDR3 length: 17 residues. CDR3 sequence reads: CASSSGQRGIPRYEQYF. The CDR3 nucleotides read TGTGCCAGCAGCTCGGGACAGAGGGGGATCCCCCGCTACGAGCAGTACTTC.

This rearrangement joins TRBV11-2 to TRBJ2-1, with unresolved D. CDR3 length: 11 amino acids. V gave up 2 bases and J gave up 10 bases, with 6 bases separating them. Germline-derived CDR1 and CDR2 are SGHAT and FQNNGV. The CDR3 DNA reads as TGTGCCAGCAGCTTAATGGCCGAGCAGTTCTTC. Residues: CASSLMAEQFF.

The V call is TRBV9, the J call TRBJ2-1, with TRBD2 identical over 9 bases. The CDR3 spans 17 residues. From germline, CDR1 is SGDLS and CDR2 YYNGEE. Trimming removed 0 bases from V and 8 bases from J; junction bases left unmatched: 12. In nucleotides, the CDR3 is TGTGCCAGCAGCGTAGAAGGTAGCGGGGGAGGGGCAGATGAGCAGTTCTTC. Translating gives CASSVEGSGGGADEQFF.

The chain joins TRBV10-3 to TRBJ2-7; a possible D gene is TRBD1 (5 bases). The germline gives CDR1 ENHRY, CDR2 SYGVKD. Trimming left V 6 bases short and J 8 bases short, with 11 bases between. The CDR3 extends over 11 amino acids. The CDR3: CAIRTEQQQYF. The CDR3 bases are TGTGCCATCAGGACAGAGCAACAGCAGTACTTC.

V is TRBV7-2 and J is TRBJ2-7, with 7 bases identical to TRBD1. V shed 6 bases and J 1 base; nucleotides not matched to a gene: 6. This CDR3 has 14 residues. The germline gives CDR1 SGHTA, CDR2 FQGNSA. The CDR3 DNA reads as TGTGCCAGCAGTTGGACAGGCCATTCCTACGAGCAGTACTTC. Residues: CASSWTGHSYEQYF.

The rearrangement joins TRBV5-6 to TRBJ1-1; D perhaps matches TRBD1 (5 bases). The CDR3 has 14 residues. The germline V and J ends were trimmed by 0 bases and 5 bases, with 11 bases remaining between them. CDR1 is SGHDT, CDR2 YYEEEE, per germline. The CDR3 DNA reads TGTGCCAGCAGCTTGGCCGCGGGGGGAACTGAAGCTTTCTTT. It specifies CASSLAAGGTEAFF.

The chain links TRBV13 to TRBJ2-3; TRBD1 matches at 9 bases. This CDR3 is built from 17 residues. Germline V CDR1 and CDR2: PRHDT, FYEKMQ (reference sequence). V lost 4 bases and J lost 0; bases outside the gene matches: 8. DNA for the CDR3: TGTGCCAGCAGCTCCCGGAGGGGGACAGGGAGCACAGATACGCAGTATTTT. This gives the protein CASSSRRGTGSTDTQYF.

CDR3: CASSPGQSDPSRETQYF. DNA of the CDR3: TGTGCCAGCAGCCCCGGACAGTCCGACCCTTCCCGGGAGACCCAGTACTTC. The chain recombines TRBV13 with TRBJ2-5; D possibly corresponds to TRBD1 (6 bases). The germline V gene encodes CDR1 PRHDT and CDR2 FYEKMQ (reference sequence). With 5 bases removed from V and 5 bases from J, the gap between germline ends came to 24 bases. This CDR3 spans 17 amino acids.

The CDR3 nucleotides are TGTGCCAGCTCACCACCGGAATGGTTGGGGGGTAACCCCATATATTTT. It encodes CASSPPEWLGGNPIYF. The chain is built from TRBV18 and TRBJ1-3; tentative D call: TRBD1 (5 bases). Per germline, CDR1 KGHSH and CDR2 LQKENI. CDR3 length equals 16 residues. With 0 bases removed from V and 11 bases from J, the gap between germline ends came to 20 bases.

This clone was observed once. The chain is built from TRBV10-3 and TRBJ2-7; 9 bases are shared with TRBD1. CDR3 length: 16 amino acids. V lost 2 bases, J lost 3 bases, and 8 bases stayed unmatched. Germline V gene sequence: CDR1 ENHRY, CDR2 SYGVKD. The CDR3 DNA reads as TGTGCCATCAGTGAGCCGGCCGGGACAGGGTTCTACGAGCAGTACTTC. It is translated as CAISEPAGTGFYEQYF.

This chain links TRBV7-9 with TRBJ1-4; weak D call: TRBD1 (6 bases). Trimming shortened V by 6 bases and J by 2 bases, and 10 bases separated the two germline ends. In germline, CDR1 is SEHNR, CDR2 FQNEAQ (reference sequence). The CDR3 is 14 residues long. The DNA for the CDR3 is TGTGCCAGCAGTTCAGGGGTGACTAATGAAAAACTGTTTTTT. The encoded protein is CASSSGVTNEKLFF.